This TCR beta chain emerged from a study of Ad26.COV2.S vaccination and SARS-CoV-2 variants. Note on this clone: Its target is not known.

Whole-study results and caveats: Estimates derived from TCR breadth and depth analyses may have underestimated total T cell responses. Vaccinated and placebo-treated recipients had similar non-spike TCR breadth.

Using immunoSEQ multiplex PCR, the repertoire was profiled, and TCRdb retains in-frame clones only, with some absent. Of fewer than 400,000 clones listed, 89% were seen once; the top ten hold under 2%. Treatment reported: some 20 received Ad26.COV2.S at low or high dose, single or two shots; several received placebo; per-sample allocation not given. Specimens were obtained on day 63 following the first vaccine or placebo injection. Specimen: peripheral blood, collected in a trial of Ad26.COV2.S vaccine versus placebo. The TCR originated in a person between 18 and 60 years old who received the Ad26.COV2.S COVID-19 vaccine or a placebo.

The CDR3: CAISELRGQETQYF. As DNA, the CDR3 is TGTGCCATCAGTGAGTTAAGGGGCCAAGAGACCCAGTACTTC. The genes are TRBV10-3 and TRBJ2-5; D perhaps matches TRBD1 (5 bases). The CDR3 has 14 amino acids. Trimming removed 1 base from V and 1 base from J, with 7 bases in between. Germline CDR1 ENHRY, CDR2 SYGVKD.